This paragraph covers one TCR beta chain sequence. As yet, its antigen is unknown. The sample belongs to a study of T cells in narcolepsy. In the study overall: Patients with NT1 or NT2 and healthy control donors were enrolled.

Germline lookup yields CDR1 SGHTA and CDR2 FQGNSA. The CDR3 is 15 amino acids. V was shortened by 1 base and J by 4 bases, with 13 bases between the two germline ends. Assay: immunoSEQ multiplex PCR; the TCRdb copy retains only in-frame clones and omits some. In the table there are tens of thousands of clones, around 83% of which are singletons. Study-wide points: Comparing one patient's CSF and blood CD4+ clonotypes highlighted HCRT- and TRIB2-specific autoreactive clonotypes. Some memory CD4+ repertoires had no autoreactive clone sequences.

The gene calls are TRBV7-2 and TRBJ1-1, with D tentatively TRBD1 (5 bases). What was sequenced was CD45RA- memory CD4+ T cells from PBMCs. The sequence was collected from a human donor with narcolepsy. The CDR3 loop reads CASSLGSGTPTEAFF. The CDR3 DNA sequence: TGTGCCAGCAGCTTAGGATCCGGGACCCCCACTGAAGCTTTCTTT.